This T cell receptor (beta chain) was profiled in a study of T cells in Graves' hyperthyroidism and ophthalmopathy (dated by TCRdb to about 2019). Regarding the study in general: Peripheral blood was sampled at the time of initial diagnosis, prior to any treatment. To identify distinguishing TCR V-J signatures, a discovery cohort of some 99 patients was used, comprising 43 with Graves' ophthalmopathy and some 57 with stable Graves' hyperthyroidism. Prospective prediction of ophthalmopathy was tested in an independent validation cohort of 18 to 20 hyperthyroidism patients and 15 to 17 patients who later progressed to ophthalmopathy. The 75 to 100 discovery patients were divided at random into training and test sets in a 7:3 ratio. In over five Graves' hyperthyroidism patients, the study also compared T-cell repertoires from thyroid tissue with T-cell repertoires from blood. Once sampling was done, hyperthyroidism patients were given methimazole at a starting dose of 30 mg daily, whereas ophthalmopathy patients were given high-dose intravenous methylprednisolone. The paper describes TCR Vbeta CDR3 sequencing of 120 to 150 peripheral blood samples, made up of about 41 ophthalmopathy patients, some 80 hyperthyroidism patients and about 17 progressor patients. Beyond this particular receptor, the publication reports: In validation, the model predicted progression to ophthalmopathy a median of approximately 6.6 months before onset, with 70% to 71% sensitivity and 72.22% specificity. A 13 V-J signature model separated ophthalmopathy from stable hyperthyroidism, with about 90% sensitivity and roughly 82% specificity in cross-validation and 80%/75% in testing. Most expanded thyroid clonotypes (frequency above 0.001) were also detected in blood, a finding suggesting that blood repertoires may reflect thyroid immune responses. No statistical method was used to fix the sample size in advance, and group allocation was not hidden from the investigators.

Turning to this clonotype: There is no known antigen for this receptor. The input lacks base qualities; no much larger clone sits a single base away.

Amplification of TCR beta CDR3 regions was carried out from RNA transcripts. The first round of RT-PCR for the TCR CDR3 was performed with the HTBI primer set and the Qiagen OneStep RT-PCR kit. Libraries were constructed in a second round of multiplex PCR, after which size selection and purification were carried out. Sequencing of the libraries was done on an Illumina HiSeq2000 using paired-end 100 bp reads. Processing in the source paper ran as follows. SOAPnuke was used to process the raw data, with reads discarded if the reads contained adapters or uncalled bases, had a mean Phred below 15, or lacked an exact constant-primer or identifier match. COPE v1.2.5 was used to merge high-quality paired reads, and clonotypes were defined as unique nucleotide sequences. MiTCR v1.1 was used to align the clonotypes against IMGT TRBV, TRBD and TRBJ reference segments. The analysis included only V-J combinations with a frequency above 0.0001, which together covered 99% to 99.2% of the repertoires. A TCS score was defined as the ratio between F50 (clonal expansion) and ExV (chaos), using BLOSUM62-based TCRdist between CDR3 peptides within each V-J. Welch's t-statistics and random forest reduced around 520 V-J features to about 13, which were used in a naive Bayes classifier (R e1071). TCRdb applied fastp at Q25 and MiXCR to the public reads, then kept only in-frame beta chains. Rows with a matching CDR3 protein are joined into one entry that keeps the most common DNA and genes. TCRdb's processing, not the authors' own work, is the source of the V and J calls. This sample holds some 360,000 distinct CDR3 sequences; approximately 14% were observed only once. Jointly, the top ten make up 11% of the sample.

The trim is 4 bases for V and 1 base for J, with a gap of 17 bases between the germline ends. From the cysteine up to the phenylalanine, the CDR3 has a length of 17 residues. Just the 51-base CDR3 DNA is kept, in frame starting at base 1. CDR1 and CDR2 were assigned from the germline V gene (reference sequence) as LNHDA and SQIVND. Stable Graves' hyperthyroidism was defined as the absence of progression to ophthalmopathy over 18 months of follow-up. Hyperthyroidism patients were newly diagnosed, had a disease duration of under 2 months, and were aged 18 to 65 years. The study excluded patients with uncontrolled infections, other autoimmune diseases, pregnancy or lactation. Diagnoses relied on clinical symptoms, serum thyroxine and TRAb, thyroid ultrasound and orbital computed tomography. PBMCs were isolated from roughly 10 ml of fresh peripheral blood by Ficoll-Paque density gradient centrifugation. Total RNA was extracted with Trizol reagent, and quality was checked on an Agilent 2100 Bioanalyzer.

Recombination connected TRBV19 to TRBJ2-1, and possibly TRBD1, on 6 matching bases. Sequenced: blood. This TCR came from a woman aged 55-69 years with Graves' hyperthyroidism. The DNA sequence follows: TGTGCCAGTAGTACTTTGACAGGCTACTATTCCTACAATGAGCAGTTCTTC. The encoded protein is CASSTLTGYYSYNEQFF.